This TCR beta chain originates from a study of shared clonotypes between healthy human individuals. Study-wide background: Three CD4 naive, three CD4 memory, two CD8 naive and one CD8 memory plate were used per donor.

Study findings and constraints: Of the naive CD4 clonotypes, around 5% were shared across several donors. Among non-shared clonotypes, generation probabilities were lower than among those shared by all four donors.

There are 14 residues in the CDR3. The V segment lost 5 bases and the J segment 9 bases; nucleotides outside the gene matches: 11. Germline V gives CDR1 SGHRS, CDR2 YFSETQ. The repertoire was sequenced with immunoSEQ multiplex PCR; TCRdb's copy has only in-frame clones and lacks some. The top ten clones hold 0.11% of a sample with 550,000 to 750,000 clones, 95% to 96% of them seen once. Terminally differentiated effector memory CD45RA+ cells were excluded by CCR7 positive selection of CD45RO-negative cells. On this clone: What it binds is unknown.

V and J are TRBV5-1 and TRBJ2-1; 7 bases align to TRBD1. The TCR originated in a woman aged 25 to 39 in good health. The sequencing sample was made of naive CD8+ T cells sorted from blood. In nucleotides, the CDR3 is TGCGCCAGCAGTCGGAGACAGGGTAAAGTTGAGCAGTTCTTC. As protein: CASSRRQGKVEQFF.